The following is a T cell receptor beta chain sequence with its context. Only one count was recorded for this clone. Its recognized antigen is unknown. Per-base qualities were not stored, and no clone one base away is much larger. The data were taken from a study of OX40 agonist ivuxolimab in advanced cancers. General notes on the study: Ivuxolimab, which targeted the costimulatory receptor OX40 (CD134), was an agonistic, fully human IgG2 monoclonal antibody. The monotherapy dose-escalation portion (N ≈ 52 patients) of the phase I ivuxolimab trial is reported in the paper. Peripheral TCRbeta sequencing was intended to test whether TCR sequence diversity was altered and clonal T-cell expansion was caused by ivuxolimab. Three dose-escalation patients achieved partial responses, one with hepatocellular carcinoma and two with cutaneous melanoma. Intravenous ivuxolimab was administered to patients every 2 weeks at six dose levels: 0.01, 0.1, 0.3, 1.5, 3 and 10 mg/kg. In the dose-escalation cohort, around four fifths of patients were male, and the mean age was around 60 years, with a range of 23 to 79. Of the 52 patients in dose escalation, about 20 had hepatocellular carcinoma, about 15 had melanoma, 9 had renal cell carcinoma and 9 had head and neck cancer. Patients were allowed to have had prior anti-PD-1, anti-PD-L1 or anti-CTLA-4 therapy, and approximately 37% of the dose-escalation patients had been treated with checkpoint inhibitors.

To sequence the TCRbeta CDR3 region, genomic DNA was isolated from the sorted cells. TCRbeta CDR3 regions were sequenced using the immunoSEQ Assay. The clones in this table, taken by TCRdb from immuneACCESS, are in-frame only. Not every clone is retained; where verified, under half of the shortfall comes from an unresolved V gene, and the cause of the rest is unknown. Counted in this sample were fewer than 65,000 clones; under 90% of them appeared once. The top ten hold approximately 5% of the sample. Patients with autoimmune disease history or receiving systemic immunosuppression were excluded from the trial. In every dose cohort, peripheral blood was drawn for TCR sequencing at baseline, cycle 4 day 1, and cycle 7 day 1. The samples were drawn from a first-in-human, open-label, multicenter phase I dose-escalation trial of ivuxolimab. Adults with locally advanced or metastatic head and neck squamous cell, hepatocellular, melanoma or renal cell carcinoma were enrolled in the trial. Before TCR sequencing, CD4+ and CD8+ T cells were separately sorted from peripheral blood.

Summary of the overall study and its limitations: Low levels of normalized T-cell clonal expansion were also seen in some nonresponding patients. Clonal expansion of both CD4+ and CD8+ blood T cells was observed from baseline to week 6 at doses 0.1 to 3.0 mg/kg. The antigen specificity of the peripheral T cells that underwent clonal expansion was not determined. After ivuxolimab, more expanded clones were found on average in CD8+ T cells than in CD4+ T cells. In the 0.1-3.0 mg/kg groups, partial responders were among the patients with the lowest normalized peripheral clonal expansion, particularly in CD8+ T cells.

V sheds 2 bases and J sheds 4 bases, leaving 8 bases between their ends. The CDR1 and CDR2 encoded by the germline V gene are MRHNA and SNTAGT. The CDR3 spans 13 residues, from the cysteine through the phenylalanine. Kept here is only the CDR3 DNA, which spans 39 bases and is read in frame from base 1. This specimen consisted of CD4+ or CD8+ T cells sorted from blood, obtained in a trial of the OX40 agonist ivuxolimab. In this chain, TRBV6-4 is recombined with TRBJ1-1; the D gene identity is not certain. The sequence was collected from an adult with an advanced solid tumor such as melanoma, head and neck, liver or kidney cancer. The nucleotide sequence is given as TGTGCCAGCAGTGACCCGGCCTCCACTGAAGCTTTCTTT. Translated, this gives CASSDPASTEAFF.